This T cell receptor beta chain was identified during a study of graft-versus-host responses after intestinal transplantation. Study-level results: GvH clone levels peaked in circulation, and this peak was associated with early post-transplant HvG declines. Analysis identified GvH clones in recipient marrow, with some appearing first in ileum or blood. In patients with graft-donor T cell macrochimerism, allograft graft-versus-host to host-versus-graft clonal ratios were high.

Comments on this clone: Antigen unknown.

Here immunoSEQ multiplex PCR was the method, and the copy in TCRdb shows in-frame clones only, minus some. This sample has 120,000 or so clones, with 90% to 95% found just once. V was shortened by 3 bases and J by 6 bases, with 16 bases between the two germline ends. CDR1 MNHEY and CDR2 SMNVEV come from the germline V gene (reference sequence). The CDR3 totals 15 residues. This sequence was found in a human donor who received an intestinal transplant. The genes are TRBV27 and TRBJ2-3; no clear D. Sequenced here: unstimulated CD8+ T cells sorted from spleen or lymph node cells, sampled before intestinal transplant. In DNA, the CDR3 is TGTGCCAGCAGTTTCATCTCCTGGCTGGGGGATACGCAGTATTTT. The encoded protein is CASSFISWLGDTQYF.